This T cell receptor (beta chain) was captured by sequencing in a study of cytomegalovirus exposure and HLA in healthy donors. Study outcomes and limitations: The authors listed 164 TCR beta chains as cytomegalovirus-associated.

Of note for this clone: No antigen is known for it.

Use of 60 Vbeta and 13 Jbeta primers characterized the PCR. Method: immunoSEQ multiplex PCR; TCRdb's copy keeps in-frame clones and lacks some. The sample yields about 160,000 clones, 70% to 85% seen once. The CDR3 contains 17 residues. Per the germline V gene, CDR1 is LGHNA and CDR2 is YSLEER. J gave up 5 bases and V 0 bases, and 6 bases lay outside the gene matches. Input material: PBMCs. This rearrangement joins TRBV4-3 to TRBJ2-2; 10 nucleotides align to TRBD1. This TCR was recovered from a middle-aged man in good health and CMV-seronegative. The chain's CDR3 is CASSQDPGQGSTGELFF. CDR3 bases: TGCGCCAGCAGCCAAGATCCGGGACAGGGGTCTACCGGGGAGCTGTTTTTT.